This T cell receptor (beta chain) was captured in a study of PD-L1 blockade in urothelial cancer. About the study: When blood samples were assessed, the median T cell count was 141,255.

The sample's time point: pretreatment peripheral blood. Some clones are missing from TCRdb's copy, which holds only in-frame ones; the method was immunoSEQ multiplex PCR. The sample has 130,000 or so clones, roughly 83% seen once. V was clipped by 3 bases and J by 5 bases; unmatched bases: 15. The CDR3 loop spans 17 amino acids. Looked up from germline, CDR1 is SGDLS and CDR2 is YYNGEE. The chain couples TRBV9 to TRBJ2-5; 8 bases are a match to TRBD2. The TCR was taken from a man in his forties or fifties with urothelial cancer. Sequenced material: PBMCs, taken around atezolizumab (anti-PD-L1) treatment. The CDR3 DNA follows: TGTGCCAGCAGCGCCACGGGAGGGCTCGTATTAGGGGAGACCCAGTACTTC. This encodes CASSATGGLVLGETQYF.